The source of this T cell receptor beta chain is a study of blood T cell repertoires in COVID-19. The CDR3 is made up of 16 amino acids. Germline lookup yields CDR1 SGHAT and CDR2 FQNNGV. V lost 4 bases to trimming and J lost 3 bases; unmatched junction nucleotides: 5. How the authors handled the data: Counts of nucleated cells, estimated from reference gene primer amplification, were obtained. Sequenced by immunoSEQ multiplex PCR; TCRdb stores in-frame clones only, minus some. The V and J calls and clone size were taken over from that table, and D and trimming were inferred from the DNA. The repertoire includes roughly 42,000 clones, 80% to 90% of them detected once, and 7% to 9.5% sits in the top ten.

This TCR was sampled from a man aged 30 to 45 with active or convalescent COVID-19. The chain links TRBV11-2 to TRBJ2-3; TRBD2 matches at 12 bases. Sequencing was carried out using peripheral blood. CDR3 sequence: CASSSTGLAGTDTQYF. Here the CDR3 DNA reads TGTGCCAGCAGCTCCACCGGACTAGCGGGGACAGATACGCAGTATTTT.